The TCR beta chain described here comes from a study of cytomegalovirus exposure and HLA in healthy donors. The study's findings and limits: CMV serostatus was the sole immune exposure data available. Later analysis reportedly placed an Asian-associated ancestry cluster below the roughly 600-donor mean in N-insertions. HLA alleles showed associations with 15,000 to 20,000 TCR beta sequences in a later analysis, at a 0.05 false discovery rate. The investigators catalogued 150 to 200 TCR beta chains as cytomegalovirus-associated.

With regard to this clone: Its antigen is unknown.

The PCR was carried out with 60 Vbeta primers and 13 Jbeta primers. Clones were read by immunoSEQ multiplex PCR, and TCRdb kept only the in-frame ones, dropping some. The sample has around 91,000 clones, approximately 84% seen once. Looked up from germline, CDR1 is LGHNA and CDR2 is YSLEER. The CDR3 consists of 15 residues. V shed 1 base, J shed 1 base, and the junction held 1 base outside the gene matches. The clonotype comes from a man between 18 and 35 years old in good health and CMV-seronegative. Sequencing was done on a sample of PBMCs. The V call is TRBV4-3, the J call TRBJ1-1, with 9 bases aligning to TRBD1. The CDR3 reads CASSQVGQGNTEAFF. CDR3 sequence (DNA): TGCGCCAGCAGCCAAGTGGGACAGGGGAACACTGAAGCTTTCTTT.